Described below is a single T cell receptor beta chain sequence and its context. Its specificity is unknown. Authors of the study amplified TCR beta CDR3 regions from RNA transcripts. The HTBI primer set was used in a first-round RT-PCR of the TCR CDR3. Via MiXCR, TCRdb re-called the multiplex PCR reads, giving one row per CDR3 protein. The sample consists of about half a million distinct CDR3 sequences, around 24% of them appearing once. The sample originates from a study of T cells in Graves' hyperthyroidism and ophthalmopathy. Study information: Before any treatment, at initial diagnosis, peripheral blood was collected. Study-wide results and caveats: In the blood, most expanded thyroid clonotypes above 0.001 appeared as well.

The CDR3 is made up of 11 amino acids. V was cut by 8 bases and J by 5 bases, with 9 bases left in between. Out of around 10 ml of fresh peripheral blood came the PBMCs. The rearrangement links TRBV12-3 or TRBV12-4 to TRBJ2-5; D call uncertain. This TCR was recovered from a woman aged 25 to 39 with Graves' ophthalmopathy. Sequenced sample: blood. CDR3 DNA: TGTGCCAGCCGCACTTCGGAGACCCAGTACTTC. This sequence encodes CASRTSETQYF.